The entry that follows covers one TCR beta chain sequence. The data originate from a study of T cells in localized non-small cell lung cancer. Profiling relied on immunoSEQ multiplex PCR, and the TCRdb table lists in-frame clones only, not all of them. The table has about 15,000 clones, more than 70% seen once; the top ten hold under 30%. The CDR3 sequence is 11 residues long. Germline loops: CDR1 SQVTM, CDR2 ANQGSEA. The ends were cut back, 4 bases at V and 3 bases at J, with 7 bases in the middle. The sample here was peripheral blood, taken before any cancer treatment. The clonotype was recovered from a female donor older than 55 with stage I squamous cell lung carcinoma. The chain carries TRBV29-1 and TRBJ2-7; no clear D. Here the CDR3 DNA reads TGCAGCGTTGTTACTAACTACGAGCAGTACTTC. It encodes CSVVTNYEQYF.